This entry lists 18 T cell receptor beta chains sequenced from one sample in a study of blood T cell repertoires in COVID-19. TCRdb's table, derived via immunoSEQ multiplex PCR, lists solely in-frame clones and lacks some. In the table there are 150,000 to 200,000 clones, approximately 87% of which are singletons. The sequencing input was PBMCs or T cells enriched from blood (not recorded which). Every receptor here comes from a woman between 45 and 65 years old who had recovered from COVID-19.

The chain recombines TRBV11-2 with TRBJ2-5; 9 bases align to TRBD2. The CDR3 has 15 amino acids. Per the germline V gene, CDR1 is SGHAT and CDR2 is FQNNGV. The junction had 9 bases not matched to a gene; V was cut back by 5 bases and J by 5 bases. CDR3 DNA: TGTGCCAGCAGCCTCCTGGGTAGCGGGAGCGAGACCCAGTACTTC. It codes for CASSLLGSGSETQYF.

This clone was detected only a few times. The genes are TRBV24-1 and TRBJ1-2; 7 nucleotides match TRBD1. The CDR3 runs to 13 residues. Germline V gene lookup returns CDR1 KGHDR and CDR2 SFDVKD. After removal of 4 bases from V and 5 bases from J, the junction contained 3 bases not matched to a gene. Here the CDR3 reads CATSDGTEYGYTF. CDR3 nucleotides: TGTGCCACCAGTGACGGGACAGAGTATGGCTACACCTTC.

This clone has more than one count but fewer than ten. The rearrangement joins TRBV5-1 to TRBJ1-1, with 11 bases that match TRBD1. Germline V lookup: CDR1 SGHRS, CDR2 YFSETQ. V was pared by 6 bases and J by 5 bases, with 6 bases of the junction left unmatched. There are 14 residues in the CDR3. The CDR3 sequence is CASTGQGAGTEAFF. Written as DNA, the CDR3 is TGCGCCAGCACCGGACAGGGGGCGGGTACTGAAGCTTTCTTT.

The chain joins TRBV4-3 to TRBJ2-5, with 14 bases fitting TRBD2. This CDR3 spans 16 amino acids. CDR1 is LGHNA, CDR2 YSLEER, per germline. V gave up 0 bases and J gave up 5 bases; unmatched junction bases: 2. DNA for the CDR3: TGCGCCAGCAGCCAAGATGGGACTAGCGGGAGCGAGACCCAGTACTTC. It is translated as CASSQDGTSGSETQYF.

The chain joins TRBV9 to TRBJ1-6, with D unclear. The germline gives CDR1 SGDLS, CDR2 YYNGEE. The CDR3 covers 13 residues. Trimming left V 8 bases short and J 5 bases short, with 11 bases between. The CDR3 sequence is CASRRGDNSPLHF. CDR3 nucleotides: TGTGCCAGTCGGCGGGGAGATAATTCACCCCTCCACTTT.

The chain recombines TRBV6-5 with TRBJ1-1; a weak D match, TRBD1 (6 bases). There are 16 residues in the CDR3. Germline V gene lookup returns CDR1 MNHEY and CDR2 SVGAGI. V lost 3 bases and J lost 3, with 17 bases in between. The CDR3 is CASSYGPGAIYTEAFF. The CDR3 DNA reads TGTGCCAGCAGTTATGGCCCAGGGGCGATTTACACTGAAGCTTTCTTT.

The chain has TRBV11-2 and TRBJ2-4; D unresolved. The V and J ends lost 0 bases and 1 base respectively, with 16 bases between them. Looked up from germline, CDR1 is SGHAT and CDR2 is FQNNGV. The CDR3 loop spans 18 amino acids. DNA of the CDR3: TGTGCCAGCAGCTTAGATGGCTGGGCAGAAAGGGCCAAAAACATTCAGTACTTC. Translated: CASSLDGWAERAKNIQYF. Full variable domain (rest looked up from reference TRBV11-2 and TRBJ2-4): EAGVAQSPRYKIIEKRQSVAFWCNPISGHATLYWYQQILGQGPKLLIQFQNNGVVDDSQLPKDRFSAERLKGVDSTLKIQPAKLEDSAVYLCASSLDGWAERAKNIQYFGAGTRLSVL.

The chain couples TRBV7-9 to TRBJ1-2; possible D gene TRBD1, 6 bases. In germline, CDR1 is SEHNR, CDR2 FQNEAQ (reference sequence). The length of the CDR3 is 16 residues. The V and J ends lost 1 base and 0 bases respectively, with 12 bases between them. For the CDR3, the DNA is TGTGCCAGCAGCTTAGAGAGGGGGAGCGCTAACTATGGCTACACCTTC. This codes for CASSLERGSANYGYTF.

This clone turned up a few times. J is TRBJ2-2 and V is TRBV5-8, with a weak D call TRBD2 (6 bases). With 2 bases removed from V and 4 bases from J, the gap between germline ends came to 12 bases. Per the germline V gene, CDR1 is SGHTS and CDR2 is YDEGEE. The CDR3 is 15 residues long. The CDR3 sequence: CASSFGGSGTGELFF. CDR3 DNA: TGTGCCAGCAGCTTTGGAGGGTCGGGCACCGGGGAGCTGTTTTTT.

The chain employs TRBV7-2 and TRBJ2-3; weak D call: TRBD2 (6 bases). The length of the CDR3 is 15 residues. Per germline, CDR1 SGHTA and CDR2 FQGNSA. Trimming took 5 bases from V and 2 from J, leaving 14 bases between them. DNA for the CDR3: TGTGCCAGCAGCCGGACGGGACTTAACACAGATACGCAGTATTTT. It translates to CASSRTGLNTDTQYF. Combining the CDR3 with reference TRBV7-2 and TRBJ2-3 gives the whole variable domain GAGVSQSPSNKVTEKGKDVELRCDPISGHTALYWYRQSLGQGLEFLIYFQGNSAPDKSGLPSDRFSAERTGGSVSTLTIQRTQQEDSAVYLCASSRTGLNTDTQYFGPGTRLTVL.

This rearrangement joins TRBV7-2 to TRBJ1-5; D not certain. Trimming shortened V by 2 bases and J by 1 base, and 9 bases separated the two germline ends. There are 15 residues in the CDR3. Looked up from germline, CDR1 is SGHTA and CDR2 is FQGNSA. The DNA for the CDR3 is TGTGCCAGCAGCTTAATTGCGGTCAGCAATCAGCCCCAGCATTTT. Its translation is CASSLIAVSNQPQHF.

V is TRBV30 and J is TRBJ1-2; tentatively, D is TRBD1 (5 bases). Trimming stripped 4 bases from V and 3 bases from J, with 6 bases between. The CDR3 totals 11 residues. Germline V gene lookup returns CDR1 GTSNPN and CDR2 SVGIG (reference sequence). CDR3 in amino acids: CAWTRDYGYTF. Written as DNA, the CDR3 is TGTGCCTGGACCAGGGACTATGGCTACACCTTC. Supplemented by reference TRBV30 and TRBJ1-2, the full variable domain reads SQTIHQWPATLVQPVGSPLSLECTVEGTSNPNLYWYRQAAGRGLQLLFYSVGIGQISSEVPQNLSASRPQDRQFILSSKKLLLSDSGFYLCAWTRDYGYTFGSGTRLTVV.

The table lists this clone with a count of one. The V gene is TRBV3-1 (or the pseudogene TRBV3-2), the J gene TRBJ1-1; D perhaps matches TRBD1 (5 bases). V gave up 2 bases and J gave up 7 bases, with 5 bases separating them. Germline loops: CDR1 LGHDT, CDR2 YNNKEL (reference sequence). This CDR3 is 11 amino acids long. CDR3 nucleotides: TGTGCCAGCAGCCAAACAGGTGAAGCTTTCTTT. Residues: CASSQTGEAFF.

CDR3 loop: CASSLFDRDTDTQYF. In DNA, the CDR3 is TGTGCCAGCAGCCTCTTCGACAGGGACACAGATACGCAGTATTTT. This chain connects TRBV5-5 to TRBJ2-3, with 7 bases that match TRBD1. This CDR3 spans 15 amino acids. Germline lookup yields CDR1 SGHKS and CDR2 YYEKEE (reference sequence). The V and J ends lost 4 bases and 2 bases, in that order; junction bases with no gene match: 7.

The V gene is TRBV2, the J gene TRBJ1-5; TRBD1 is a possible D gene (6 bases). CDR3 length equals 15 residues. V lost 5 bases to trimming and J lost 2 bases, with 13 bases between them. Germline lookup yields CDR1 SNHLY and CDR2 FYNNEI. The CDR3: CASSTNRERNQPQHF. The CDR3 DNA is TGTGCCAGCAGTACCAACAGGGAACGCAATCAGCCCCAGCATTTT.

The V gene is TRBV15, the J gene TRBJ1-3, with D unclear. The CDR3 length is 18 residues. The V end lost 0 bases, the J end lost 0 bases, and 15 bases lay between the germline ends. Germline CDR1 and CDR2: LNHNV and YYDKDF (reference sequence). The chain's CDR3 is CATSRDHGKSGSGNTIYF. The CDR3 DNA reads TGTGCCACCAGCAGAGATCACGGGAAGTCGGGCTCTGGAAACACCATATATTTT.

This rearrangement joins TRBV25-1 to TRBJ2-5; TRBD2 is a possible D gene (6 bases). Trimming pared 8 bases from V and 5 bases from J, leaving 15 bases between. Germline CDR1 MGHDK, CDR2 SYGVNS. CDR3 length equals 13 residues. CDR3 in amino acids: CASRKSGSETQYF. The DNA of the CDR3 is TGTGCCAGCCGAAAGAGCGGGTCGGAGACCCAGTACTTC.

The chain carries TRBV7-8 and TRBJ2-1; weak D call: TRBD2 (5 bases). Germline loops: CDR1 SGHVS, CDR2 FQNEAQ. This CDR3 region has 14 residues. Trimming removed 7 bases at V and 0 bases at J, with 10 bases between. CDR3 coding DNA: TGTGCCAGCATCGGTGGGAGCTCCTACAATGAGCAGTTCTTC. It yields the protein CASIGGSSYNEQFF. The whole variable domain, filled in from reference TRBV7-8 and TRBJ2-1, reads GAGVSQSPRYKVAKRGQDVALRCDPISGHVSLFWYQQALGQGPEFLTYFQNEAQLDKSGLPSDRFFAERPEGSVSTLKIQRTQQEDSAVYLCASIGGSSYNEQFFGPGTRLTVL.